Included here is one T cell receptor (beta chain) sequence, with context. This receptor's antigen is unknown. The method was the immunoSEQ multiplex PCR assay. A mixture of 60 forward primers for TCR Vbeta segments and 13 reverse primers for TCR Jbeta segments was used in the multiplex PCR. The CDR3 region of rearranged TCR beta genes was amplified from genomic DNA by a multiplex PCR assay. Amplified TCR beta libraries were sequenced as 87-base-pair reads on the Illumina HiSeq System. As for how the authors treated the data: A later analysis tallied roughly 76 million unique TCR beta chains across the 550 to 850 repertoires, and around 10 million of those chains were shared by two or more donors. A nearest-neighbor algorithm error-corrected the raw reads and collapsed the reads into unique sequences, merging closely related sequences to remove PCR and sequencing errors. V, D and J gene segments were assigned by aligning CDR3 sequences to IMGT reference sequences. For a sequence to be retained, a match of at least six nucleotides to both a V gene segment and a J gene segment was required. Rearrangements were called productive when the CDR3 lacked stop codons and stayed in frame with V and J; all others were non-productive. CDR3 was defined by IMGT convention, running from the second conserved V-encoded cysteine to the conserved J-encoded phenylalanine. Sequences without an unambiguous match to a single V gene segment were excluded from the earlier analysis of about 600 of the donors. An earlier analysis of 587 of the donors classified V segments as functional when productive rearrangements were above 56.7% and as segregating when the standard deviation between donors was above 5%. A statistical classification framework was built for diagnosing cytomegalovirus status from the catalog of TCR beta chain sequences. V and J gene assignment, in a later analysis, came from comparing TCR nucleotide sequences with IMGT/GENE-DB human TR gene sequences. A later analysis assigned CDR3 sequences and most-parsimonious VDJ recombination scenarios with the TCRdist pipeline. In a later analysis, each TCR beta chain was defined by its CDR3 amino acid sequence together with its V-gene family, and reads lacking a unique V-gene family were excluded. In a later analysis, fewer than 600 highly shared, low-generation-probability nucleotide sequences were removed to address suspected cross-contamination and a sequencing artifact. In a later analysis, a clonal expansion index was calculated for each public chain from normalized within-repertoire ranks of inferred template counts. Generation probabilities in a later analysis came from a VDJ recombination model fitted to out-of-frame rearrangements, and those results were checked against IGoR. Hypergeometric tests were used in a later analysis to score TCR-TCR, TCR-HLA and TCR-CMV co-occurrence, with a repertoire-size bias correction applied to the TCR pairs. A later analysis estimated false discovery rates by permuting HLA or CMV assignments 20 times. In a later analysis, co-occurring TCRs were grouped using DBSCAN, with TCRdist sequence similarity added in when clustering inside HLA-allele-positive subsets. For co-occurrence clustering, repertoires with fewer than 30,000 or more than 120,000 public chains were excluded, along with a handful of repertoires with anomalous nucleotide sharing. Drawn from immuneACCESS, this table holds only the in-frame rearrangements with V and J called that TCRdb kept. Clones are partly lost; checked studies trace under half to an unresolved V gene and leave the rest unexplained. The V and J calls and clone size come from that table; D and trimming were worked out from the DNA. For this sample, the table gives more than 130,000 clones. The top ten hold under 3.5% of the sample.

This record belongs to a study of cytomegalovirus exposure and HLA in healthy donors (TCRdb year 2017). A note on the overall study: In an earlier analysis of 550 to 750 of the donors, 276 Gb of sequence data and 90 million to 130 million unique TCR beta sequences from about 190 million T cells were reported. An early release that covered about 600 HLA-typed donors contained approximately 300 gigabases of sequencing data and about 93 million unique TCR sequences. Of the roughly 410 genotyped donors, 65% to 90% were placed in the genetic ancestry cluster associated with self-reported Caucasian donors. The aim of the study was to test whether cataloging public T cell receptors could identify signatures of past pathogen exposure. The T cell repertoires of 666 subjects were profiled by immunosequencing and related to cytomegalovirus serostatus. Besides the first cohort of approximately 710 subjects, a separate validation cohort made up of about 120 different subjects was used. High-throughput TCR immunosequencing, statistical association of individual TCRs with disease status, and machine learning were combined to predict cytomegalovirus infection status. A later analysis re-examined previously published TCR beta repertoires from over 500 donors and added high-resolution HLA genotyping to investigate patterns of TCR occurrence. Rather than using new phenotypic data, the later analysis identified candidate immune exposures from TCR beta sequences and from how often those sequences occurred across donors. An earlier analysis of 500 to 750 of the donors applied high-throughput TCR beta sequencing to assess whether each TCR beta V gene segment acted as functional or pseudogenic. Donor age, sex, ethnicity and CMV serostatus were collected together with the repertoire data. In a later genetic analysis, genome-wide SNP genotypes for about 65% of the 666 donors were used, and that subset was treated as a discovery cohort. All discovery cohort repertoires had been generated using a single sequencing platform. HLA typing included class I and class II loci at four-digit resolution. The number of donors typed differed by locus, with 629-630 for A, B, C, DRB1 and DQB1, around 500 for DQA1, 600 to 610 for DPA1, and some 450 for DPB1. Roughly five DR-DQ haplotypes were treated as single units for association and clustering because of strong linkage in the cohort. Among almost 400 genotyped donors of the cohort, an average of about 240,000 unique TCR beta nucleotide sequences were sequenced per donor, around 18% of them non-productive.

The cohort was made up of hundreds of healthy bone marrow donors. All cohort members were sampled while nominally healthy, although unrecorded immune exposures were likely present. The donor tested CMV seronegative and was one of the 352 seronegative cohort members. A peripheral blood sample was provided by each donor, and peripheral blood mononuclear cells were used for TCR beta sequencing. Genomic DNA extraction from the blood cell samples was performed with the Qiagen DNeasy Blood Extraction Kit. Results and caveats for the whole study, not just this receptor: A total of 150 or so TCR beta chains were listed by the study as associated with cytomegalovirus. Because HLA typing was missing for some donors at each locus, association tests included only the typed subset. The cohort was sequenced for TCR beta chains only, and without alpha or paired-chain data the features that could be detected were limited. The classifier was reported to diagnose cytomegalovirus status with high specificity and sensitivity in both the original cohort and the validation cohort. In a later analysis, most CMV-associated TCR beta chains were found to appear HLA-restricted, with HLA associations seemingly driven largely by CMV exposure. In vitro tests confirmed that a few of the cytomegalovirus-associated TCR beta chains recognize cytomegalovirus antigens. A later analysis reported that several top co-occurrence clusters appeared linked to parvovirus B19, influenza, CMV and Epstein-Barr virus. While some public TCRs were present in many individuals, most TCR sequences turned up only very rarely across donors. The authors suggested that the approach could potentially be generalized to other disease states and immunological phenotypes. Assigning TCR associations to individual alleles was difficult when HLA alleles, especially DR and DQ, strongly co-occurred. In a later analysis, 16,951 TCR beta sequences were associated with specific HLA alleles at a false discovery rate of 0.05. Because counts were too low, around 18 rarely observed V segments, including chromosome 9 orphons, were left out of the earlier analysis of approximately 580 of the donors. A further reported finding was that TCR beta sequences accurately predicted the HLA-A and HLA-B alleles for most subjects in the first cohort. In a later analysis, HLA-associated TCR beta chains were found to be more clonally expanded and to have lower generation probabilities than equally common non-associated chains. In a later genetic analysis, a missense DCLRE1C variant was associated with V-gene and J-gene trimming of TCR beta chains, and the association was replicated in an independent cohort. Correlated functional status among segregating V segments might reflect linkage disequilibrium, but an unknown experimental factor could not be ruled out. The only immune exposure information available for the cohort was CMV serostatus. A cluster of highly shared sequence variants was judged likely to be a technical artifact of the sequencing pipeline. Presence/absence analyses assumed roughly uniform sequencing depth across donors, an assumption that may not hold. In a later genetic analysis, fewer N-insertions in productive TCRs were reported among donors in an Asian-associated ancestry cluster than the approximately 630-donor mean. A later analysis found that TCR association rates varied across HLA loci, with DRB1 alleles showing the most associated TCRs and HLA-C alleles the fewest. The 87-base-pair reads could not distinguish some IMGT-functional V segments, including TRBV6-2 and TRBV6-3, so those segments were excluded. Broadly in line with IMGT annotations, most TCR beta V segments showed up in productive rearrangements about 87% or about 30% of the time in an earlier analysis of several hundred of the donors.

The junction carries 17 bases between V and J, which are trimmed by 4 bases and 11 bases respectively. CDR1 and CDR2 are read off the germline V gene as KGHSH and LQKENI. The cysteine opens and the phenylalanine closes a CDR3 of 13 amino acids. The entry retains the CDR3 DNA only, 39 bases that are in frame from base 1. The V and J genes are TRBV18 and TRBJ1-2, and possibly TRBD1, on 5 matching bases. This receptor was taken from a man aged 35 to 55 in good health and CMV-seronegative. The source material was PBMCs. The base sequence is TGTGCCAGCTCACTACTTGGGACGGGAGATTACACCTTC. It translates as CASSLLGTGDYTF. Extended through the reference TRBV18 and TRBJ1-2 proteins, this CDR3 yields the full variable domain: NAGVMQNPRHLVRRRGQEARLRCSPMKGHSHVYWYRQLPEEGLKFMVYLQKENIIDESGMPKERFSAEFPKEGPSILRIQQVVRGDSAAYFCASSLLGTGDYTFGSGTRLTVV.